The 10 T cell receptor beta chains reported below all come from one sample, sequenced in a study of a mutant IDH1 vaccine in newly diagnosed glioma. Sequenced by immunoSEQ multiplex PCR; TCRdb stores in-frame clones only, minus some. The data show about 48,000 clones, under 85% seen once. Antigens of these TCRs are unknown. Time point described: week 35, safety follow-up. With topical imiquimod, each dose of the vaccine consisted of 300 ug of mutant IDH1 20-mer peptide. Sequences were derived from PBMCs, sampled from a glioma patient whose treatment included an IDH1 peptide vaccine. All receptors derive from a man aged 35 to 55 with glioma.

The chain links TRBV7-9 to TRBJ1-4; 7 bases agree with TRBD1. The length of the CDR3 is 14 residues. CDR1 is SEHNR and CDR2 is FQNEAQ in the germline V gene (reference sequence). The V gene end was trimmed by 4 bases and the J gene end by 7 bases; junction bases not matched to a gene: 6. This chain's CDR3 is CASSSTGSREKLFF. The CDR3 nucleotides read TGTGCCAGCAGCTCGACAGGGTCTCGTGAAAAACTGTTTTTT.

This clone was seen a few times. The chain uses TRBV7-8 and TRBJ1-1; no firm D call. Trimming took 1 base from V and 5 from J, leaving 14 bases between them. This CDR3 is built from 15 residues. Germline CDR1 SGHVS, CDR2 FQNEAQ. Written as DNA, the CDR3 is TGTGCCAGCAGCTTAGTTGTGAGAATGGAGACTGAAGCTTTCTTT. Residues: CASSLVVRMETEAFF. Using reference TRBV7-8 and TRBJ1-1 for the parts outside the CDR3, the full variable domain is GAGVSQSPRYKVAKRGQDVALRCDPISGHVSLFWYQQALGQGPEFLTYFQNEAQLDKSGLPSDRFFAERPEGSVSTLKIQRTQQEDSAVYLCASSLVVRMETEAFFGQGTRLTVV.

This clone was counted a few times. The chain joins TRBV5-4 to TRBJ1-2; no clear D. Germline V CDR1 and CDR2: SGHNT, YYREEE (reference sequence). V was pared by 1 base and J by 8 bases, with 15 bases between. This CDR3 contains 14 residues. CDR3 in DNA: TGTGCCAGCAGCTTGTACACACGAGAAAGAGGCTACACCTTC. Protein sequence: CASSLYTRERGYTF.

The gene calls are TRBV2 and TRBJ1-1, with TRBD1 as a possible D gene (6 bases). CDR3 length equals 16 residues. Germline assignment: CDR1 SNHLY and CDR2 FYNNEI. Trimming pared 6 bases from V and 0 bases from J, leaving 17 bases between. The chain's CDR3 is CASRLTGDIMNTEAFF. The CDR3 coding sequence is TGTGCCAGCAGATTGACAGGAGATATCATGAACACTGAAGCTTTCTTT.

This clone was observed a few times. The chain has TRBV5-6 and TRBJ1-1; 7 bases are shared with TRBD1. The germline V gene has CDR1 SGHDT and CDR2 YYEEEE. Trimming cost V 5 bases and J 5 bases; bases outside gene matches: 6. This CDR3 comprises 13 residues. CDR3 residues: CASRRTQGTEAFF. In nucleotides, the CDR3 is TGTGCCAGCAGACGGACACAGGGGACTGAAGCTTTCTTT.

V usage is TRBV5-1 and J usage is TRBJ2-7; 7 positions match TRBD2. The length of the CDR3 is 14 residues. Looked up from germline, CDR1 is SGHRS and CDR2 is YFSETQ. Germline trimming cut 4 bases from V and 4 bases from J; bases unmatched to any gene: 8. The CDR3 loop is CASSPRGVFYEQYF. CDR3 bases: TGCGCCAGCAGCCCCCGGGGGGTATTTTACGAGCAGTACTTC.

The chain uses TRBV19 and TRBJ2-2, with 11 bases that match TRBD2. The germline V gene encodes CDR1 LNHDA and CDR2 SQIVND (reference sequence). The length of the CDR3 is 21 residues. With V trimmed by 3 bases and J by 0 bases, 15 bases remained unmatched. This chain's CDR3 is CASSIDRLGSGGASNTGELFF. CDR3 nucleotides: TGTGCCAGTAGTATCGATAGGCTGGGTAGCGGGGGGGCTTCGAACACCGGGGAGCTGTTTTTT.

The chain couples TRBV9 to TRBJ2-7; tentative D call: TRBD1 (6 bases). Trimming pared 2 bases from V and 4 bases from J, leaving 16 bases between. Germline CDR1 SGDLS, CDR2 YYNGEE. CDR3 size: 15 residues. CDR3 sequence (DNA): TGTGCCAGCAGCGTTACGCCGGGACAAGCTTACGAGCAGTACTTC. Encoded protein: CASSVTPGQAYEQYF.

The V gene is TRBV19, the J gene TRBJ2-7; 7 bases fit TRBD1. Looked up from germline, CDR1 is LNHDA and CDR2 is SQIVND (reference sequence). Germline trimming cut 4 bases from V and 7 bases from J; bases unmatched to any gene: 7. CDR3 length equals 13 residues. The CDR3 reads CASSTTGSGEQYF. The CDR3 DNA reads TGTGCCAGTAGTACGACAGGGTCGGGTGAGCAGTACTTC.

This clone has more than one count but fewer than ten. DNA of the CDR3: TGTGCCAGCAGCGACGGACTCTTAGAGCAGTACTTC. It encodes CASSDGLLEQYF. This chain connects TRBV7-9 to TRBJ2-7; tentative D call: TRBD2 (5 bases). The V end lost 5 bases, the J end lost 7 bases, and 12 bases lay between the germline ends. Germline V gene lookup returns CDR1 SEHNR and CDR2 FQNEAQ (reference sequence). The CDR3 is 12 amino acids.